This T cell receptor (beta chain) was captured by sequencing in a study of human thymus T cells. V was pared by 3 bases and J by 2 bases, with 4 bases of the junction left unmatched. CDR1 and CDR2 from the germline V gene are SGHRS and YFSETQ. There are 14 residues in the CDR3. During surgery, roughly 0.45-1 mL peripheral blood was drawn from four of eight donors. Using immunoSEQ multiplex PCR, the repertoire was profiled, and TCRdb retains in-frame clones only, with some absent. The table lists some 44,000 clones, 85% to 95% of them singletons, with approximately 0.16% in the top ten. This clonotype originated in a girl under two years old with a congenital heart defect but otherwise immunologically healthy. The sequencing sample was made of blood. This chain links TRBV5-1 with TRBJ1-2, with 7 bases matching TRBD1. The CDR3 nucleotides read TGCGCCAGCAGCTCCCACAGGGGCAACTATGGCTACACCTTC. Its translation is CASSSHRGNYGYTF.